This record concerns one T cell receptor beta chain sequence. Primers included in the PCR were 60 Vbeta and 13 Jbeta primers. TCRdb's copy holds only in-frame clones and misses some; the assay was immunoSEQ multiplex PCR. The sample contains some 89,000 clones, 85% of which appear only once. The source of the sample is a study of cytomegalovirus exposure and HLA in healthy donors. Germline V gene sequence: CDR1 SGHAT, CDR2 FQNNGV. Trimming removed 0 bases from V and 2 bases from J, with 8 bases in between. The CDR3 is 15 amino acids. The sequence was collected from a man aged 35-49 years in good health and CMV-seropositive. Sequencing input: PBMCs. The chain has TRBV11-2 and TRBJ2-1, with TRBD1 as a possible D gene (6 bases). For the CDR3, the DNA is TGTGCCAGCAGCTTAGAACAGGGACCCTACAATGAGCAGTTCTTC. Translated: CASSLEQGPYNEQFF. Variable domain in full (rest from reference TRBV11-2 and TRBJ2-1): EAGVAQSPRYKIIEKRQSVAFWCNPISGHATLYWYQQILGQGPKLLIQFQNNGVVDDSQLPKDRFSAERLKGVDSTLKIQPAKLEDSAVYLCASSLEQGPYNEQFFGPGTRLTVL.